The rows below give T cell receptor beta chains drawn from one sample of a study of blood T cells in healthy people across ages. TCRdb re-called the 5' RACE reads through MiXCR, storing one row per CDR3 protein. The table records fewer than 2,000,000 distinct CDR3 sequences, roughly 43% of them present only once. Source material: blood. Receptors were obtained from a human donor in good health. Both conserved end residues are part of each CDR3. The D gene is left open where the match is weak. Some rows have no size entry. The others give once, few or many, or a class for an expanded clone.

TRBJ2-5,.,TRBV4-2,15,.,TGTGCCAGCAGCCCCTTAGTTGGGGTAGAAGAGACCCAGTACTTC,CASSPLVGVEETQYF
TRBJ2-5,few,TRBV12-3/TRBV12-4,14,.,TGTGCCAGCACTAATTGGGGCAGGGGAGAGACCCAGTACTTC,CASTNWGRGETQYF
TRBJ2-3,.,TRBV7-2,15,TRBD1,TGTGCCAGCAGCTCGAGGGACAGGGGAGGAGATACGCAGTATTTT,CASSSRDRGGDTQYF
TRBJ1-6,few,TRBV7-2,15,.,TGTGCCAGTCGGGGGGAAAGCTCCTATAATTCACCCCTCCACTTT,CASRGESSYNSPLHF
TRBJ1-2,.,TRBV5-1,14,.,TGCGCCAGCAGCCTCTCCGATGCAGGGTATGGCTACACCTTC,CASSLSDAGYGYTF
TRBJ1-2,.,TRBV3-1,15,.,TGTGCCAGCAGCCCTCGTTTAAGGGGCGGTTATGGCTACACCTTC,CASSPRLRGGYGYTF
TRBJ2-3,few,TRBV7-2,15,.,TGTGCCAGCAGCTTACTACTTGCTCGCACAGATACGCGGTATTTT,CASSLLLARTDTRYF
TRBJ2-7,.,TRBV4-3,17,TRBD2,TGCGCCAGCAGCCAAGATGTTACTAGCGACGCCTCCTACGAGCAGTACTTC,CASSQDVTSDASYEQYF
TRBJ2-1,.,TRBV12-3/TRBV12-4,16,.,TGTGCCAGCAGTTTAGGGGCCCAGGGGATTGAGAATGAGCAGTTCTTC,CASSLGAQGIENEQFF
TRBJ1-5,.,TRBV28,16,TRBD1,TGTGCCAGCAGCCGGACAGGATCGGATATGGATCAGCCCCAGCATTTT,CASSRTGSDMDQPQHF
TRBJ1-2,.,TRBV29-1,14,TRBD1,TGCAGCGTTGGGACAGGGGGCCTCCGATATGGCTACACCTTC,CSVGTGGLRYGYTF
TRBJ1-5,.,TRBV6-2/TRBV6-3,14,.,TGTGCCAGCAGTTCCCGGGTTCCCAATCAGCCCCAGCATTTT,CASSSRVPNQPQHF
TRBJ2-1,.,TRBV28,15,TRBD2,TGTGCCAGCAGTTTATTGGTTGGCGGGGGGAATGAGCAGTTCTTC,CASSLLVGGGNEQFF
TRBJ1-1,.,TRBV18,18,.,TGTGCCAGCTCACCAGATGGTAGGCTGGGGGGCTCCAACACTGAAGCTTTCTTT,CASSPDGRLGGSNTEAFF
TRBJ2-5,.,TRBV6-2/TRBV6-3,14,.,TGTGCCAGCAGTTACTCGAAGTCCGAGGAGACCCAGTACTTC,CASSYSKSEETQYF
TRBJ2-7,.,TRBV29-1,12,.,TGCAGCGCTGCTACGGGGGCCTACGAGCAGTACTTC,CSAATGAYEQYF
TRBJ1-2,few,TRBV20-1,15,TRBD1,TGCAGTGCTAGAGATCCCCGGGACAGCCTCTATGGCTACACCTTC,CSARDPRDSLYGYTF
TRBJ2-1,.,TRBV9,14,TRBD1,TGTGCCGGCAGCGTGACTCAGGGGGCGCATGTGCAGTTCTTC,CAGSVTQGAHVQFF
TRBJ1-2,.,TRBV4-1,15,.,TGCGCCAGCAGCCAAGATCCCGGGGGAAGAGATGGCTACAACTTC,CASSQDPGGRDGYNF